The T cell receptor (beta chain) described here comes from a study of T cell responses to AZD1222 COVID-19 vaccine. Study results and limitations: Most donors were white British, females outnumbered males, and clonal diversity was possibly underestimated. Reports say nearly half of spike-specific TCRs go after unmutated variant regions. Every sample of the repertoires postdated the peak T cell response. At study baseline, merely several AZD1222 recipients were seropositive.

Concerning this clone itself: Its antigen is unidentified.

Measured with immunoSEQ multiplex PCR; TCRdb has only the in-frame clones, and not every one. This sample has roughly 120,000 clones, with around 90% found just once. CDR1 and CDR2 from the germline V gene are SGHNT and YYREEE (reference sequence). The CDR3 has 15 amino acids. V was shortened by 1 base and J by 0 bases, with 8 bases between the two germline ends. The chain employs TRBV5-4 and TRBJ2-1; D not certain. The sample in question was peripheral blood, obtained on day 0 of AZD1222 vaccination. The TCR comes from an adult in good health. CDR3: CASSLMQVSYNEQFF. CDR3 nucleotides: TGTGCCAGCAGCTTGATGCAGGTCTCCTACAATGAGCAGTTCTTC.